This record looks at one T cell receptor beta chain sequence and its context. This sample is part of a study of blood T cell repertoires in COVID-19. Study-wide context: Researchers got acute and convalescent COVID-19 samples from the United States, Italy and Spain. T cells, B-cell-depleted T cells, or PBMCs supplied cDNA or gDNA.

TCRdb's copy holds only in-frame clones and misses some; the assay was immunoSEQ multiplex PCR. The sample yields fewer than 150,000 clones, almost 85% seen once. This CDR3 has 12 residues. The germline V and J ends were trimmed by 6 bases and 0 bases, with 3 bases remaining between them. The clonotype was recovered from a man aged 45-65 years with acute or convalescent COVID-19. The sample was peripheral blood. The chain combines TRBV12-3 or TRBV12-4 with TRBJ1-5; D uncertain. The CDR3 loop is CASSISNQPQHF. The CDR3 DNA reads as TGTGCCAGCAGCATTAGCAATCAGCCCCAGCATTTT.